These T cell receptor beta chains were read from a single sample in a study of blood T cell repertoires in COVID-19. Using immunoSEQ multiplex PCR, the repertoire was profiled, and TCRdb retains in-frame clones only, with some absent. The data hold over 50,000 clones, with more than 90% observed a single time. The sample was peripheral blood. All receptors derive from a man aged 45 to 65 with active COVID-19. Both conserved end residues are part of each CDR3. Each record gives: J gene, D gene, clone size, V gene, CDR3 protein, CDR3 DNA. The D gene is left open where the match is weak. Clone size appears in some rows only: once, few, many, or a class for an expanded clone.

>TRBJ1-1|TRBD1|.|TRBV30
CAWSVQGTDGVF
TGTGCCTGGAGTGTTCAGGGGACAGATGGGGTCTTT
>TRBJ2-3|TRBD2|.|TRBV27
CASGKGTSGGAADTQYF
TGTGCCAGCGGGAAAGGGACTAGCGGGGGGGCCGCAGATACGCAGTATTTT
>TRBJ2-7|.|.|TRBV5-1
CASSSGERGDSYEQYF
TGCGCCAGCAGCTCCGGGGAACGCGGGGACTCCTACGAGCAGTACTTC
>TRBJ2-5|TRBD2|.|TRBV7-9
CASSLGLVGGSQYF
TGTGCCAGCAGCTTGGGACTAGTGGGCGGGTCCCAGTACTTC
>TRBJ1-4|.|.|TRBV4-1
CASSNRVTANEKLFF
TGCGCCAGCAGCAACAGGGTAACGGCTAATGAAAAACTGTTTTTT
>TRBJ1-2|TRBD1|.|TRBV28
CASSWGQGIWDGYTF
TGTGCCAGCAGTTGGGGACAGGGGATTTGGGATGGCTACACCTTC
>TRBJ1-4|.|.|TRBV10-2
CASSESGAFEKLFF
TGCGCCAGCAGTGAGTCGGGGGCTTTTGAAAAACTGTTTTTT
>TRBJ2-3|.|few|TRBV6-5
CASSYSQRSIRDTQYF
TGTGCCAGCAGTTACTCCCAGCGGTCAATCAGGGATACGCAGTATTTT
>TRBJ1-2|.|.|TRBV29-1
CSVGGSYGYTF
TGCAGCGTGGGGGGGTCCTATGGCTACACCTTC
>TRBJ2-1|TRBD2|.|TRBV11-3
CASSLGTSGTDEQFF
TGTGCCAGCAGCTTAGGAACTAGCGGGACGGATGAGCAGTTCTTC
>TRBJ2-7|TRBD1|.|TRBV9
CASSGTGGSEQYF
TGTGCCAGCAGTGGGACAGGGGGCTCCGAGCAGTACTTC
>TRBJ2-1|TRBD2|.|TRBV30
CAWSAASGSREQFF
TGTGCCTGGAGCGCCGCTAGCGGGAGTAGAGAGCAGTTCTTC
>TRBJ1-2|TRBD1|.|TRBV7-9
CASSSLFPGQNEYGYTF
TGTGCCAGCAGCTCACTCTTTCCGGGACAGAACGAATATGGCTACACCTTC
>TRBJ2-7|.|.|TRBV12-3/TRBV12-4
CASSFTTGNEQYF
TGTGCCAGCAGTTTTACTACCGGCAACGAGCAGTACTTC
>TRBJ2-7|TRBD1|.|TRBV7-9
CASSLTGTGLYEQYF
TGTGCCAGCAGCCTAACCGGGACAGGACTCTACGAGCAGTACTTC
>TRBJ1-2|TRBD1|.|TRBV29-1
CSVDRAGDYTF
TGCAGCGTCGACAGGGCTGGAGACTACACCTTC
>TRBJ2-3|TRBD2|once|TRBV5-1
CASRDPSGGTTDTQYF
TGCGCCAGCAGGGACCCTAGCGGGGGGACCACAGATACGCAGTATTTT
>TRBJ2-7|TRBD1|.|TRBV24-1
CATIQGKGSYEQYF
TGTGCCACCATACAGGGGAAAGGATCCTACGAGCAGTACTTC
>TRBJ2-2|.|.|TRBV5-5
CASSMRTVGNTGELFF
TGTGCCAGCAGCATGAGGACAGTCGGGAACACCGGGGAGCTGTTTTTT
>TRBJ2-3|.|.|TRBV10-1
CASSSGNRANTDTQYF
TGCGCCAGTTCCAGCGGGAACAGGGCTAACACAGATACGCAGTATTTT
>TRBJ2-1|TRBD2|.|TRBV27
CASSLLSSGYNEQFF
TGTGCCAGCAGTTTATTGTCTAGCGGATACAATGAGCAGTTCTTC
>TRBJ2-1|.|.|TRBV7-6
CASSVGLDSGIRLVF
TGTGCCAGCAGCGTGGGGTTGGACAGCGGGATTAGGTTGGTCTTC
>TRBJ1-6|TRBD1|.|TRBV7-2
CASSLGAGQNSPLHF
TGTGCCAGCAGCTTAGGTGCGGGACAGAATTCACCCCTCCACTTT
>TRBJ1-1|.|.|TRBV5-6
CASSLGTPMRTEAFF
TGTGCCAGCAGCTTGGGGACTCCAATGCGTACTGAAGCCTTCTTT
>TRBJ1-2|.|.|TRBV4-3
CASSPRGGGNYGYTF
TGCGCCAGCAGCCCCCGCGGGGGGGGGAACTATGGCTACACCTTC
>TRBJ1-1|.|.|TRBV5-1
CASSLYGINTEAFF
TGCGCCAGCAGCTTATACGGGATAAACACTGAAGCTTTCTTT
>TRBJ2-1|TRBD2|.|TRBV7-2
CASSLAGGPREQFF
TGTGCCAGCAGCCTAGCGGGGGGGCCTCGTGAGCAGTTCTTC
>TRBJ2-3|.|once|TRBV5-4
CASSLKEGGTDTQYF
TGTGCCAGCAGCTTGAAGGAGGGAGGCACAGATACGCAGTATTTT
>TRBJ2-6|TRBD1|.|TRBV29-1
CSVVGTGVGANVLTF
TGCAGCGTTGTAGGGACAGGGGTCGGGGCCAACGTCCTGACTTTC
>TRBJ2-1|TRBD2|.|TRBV3-1/TRBV3-2
CASSPSGLVAYNEQFF
TGTGCCAGCAGCCCATCGGGACTAGTTGCGTACAATGAGCAGTTCTTC
>TRBJ2-3|TRBD1|once|TRBV19
CASSPRDSTQYF
TGTGCCAGTAGTCCTCGGGACAGTACGCAGTATTTT